These 32 T cell receptor beta chains were sequenced from one sample in a study of shared clonotypes between healthy human individuals. Profiled with immunoSEQ multiplex PCR; TCRdb holds only in-frame clones, not every one. The sample includes approximately 2,000,000 clones, roughly 95% of them seen just once. Naive CD8 cells, CD45RO-negative and positively selected for CCR7, excluded terminally differentiated effector memory CD45RA+ cells. The sequencing input was naive CD8+ T cells from PBMCs. Every receptor here comes from a man aged 18 to 35 in good health. Some clones in this sample may be carry-over from other donors' samples.

The chain couples TRBV9 to TRBJ1-1, with D tentatively TRBD1 (5 bases). Trimming cost V 1 base and J 3 bases, with 13 bases left between them. This CDR3 is 15 amino acids long. CDR1 SGDLS and CDR2 YYNGEE come from the germline V gene. The CDR3 loop is CASSVFGGGDTEAFF. DNA of the CDR3: TGTGCCAGCAGCGTATTTGGGGGAGGCGACACTGAAGCTTTCTTT.

Comments on this clone: This specimen includes other DNA sequences encoding the same CDR3. The genes are TRBV27 and TRBJ2-7; a possible D gene is TRBD1 (6 bases). The CDR3 runs 15 residues. V lost 3 bases, J lost 2 bases, and 14 bases lay in between. Germline-derived CDR1 and CDR2 are MNHEY and SMNVEV (reference sequence). The CDR3: CASSLAAGAAYEQYF. As DNA, the CDR3 is TGTGCCAGCAGTTTGGCTGCAGGGGCTGCCTACGAGCAGTACTTC.

This chain joins TRBV7-6 and TRBJ1-5; 8 nucleotides line up with TRBD1. Germline loops: CDR1 SGHVS, CDR2 FNYEAQ. The CDR3 is 19 amino acids. Unmatched junction bases numbered 16, after V lost 5 bases and J lost 1 base. The CDR3 here is CASSPRRGPNSKSNQPQHF. CDR3 DNA: TGTGCCAGCAGCCCGCGCAGGGGGCCCAACTCGAAAAGCAATCAGCCCCAGCATTTT.

This chain connects TRBV4-2 to TRBJ1-6; TRBD1 is a possible D gene (6 bases). This CDR3 is built from 16 residues. The V and J ends lost 8 bases and 5 bases respectively, with 19 bases between them. In germline, CDR1 is LGHNA, CDR2 YNFKEQ. The CDR3 here is CASQAQTGHNNSPLHF. Here the CDR3 DNA reads TGTGCCAGCCAGGCCCAGACAGGACACAATAATTCACCCCTCCACTTT.

V is TRBV4-1 and J is TRBJ2-7; 8 nucleotides match TRBD2. The trim removed 4 bases at V and 1 base at J, leaving 3 bases unmatched. This CDR3 is 14 amino acids long. CDR1 and CDR2 (germline): MGHRA, YSYEKL. Here the CDR3 reads CASSLSGGSYEQYF. The CDR3 DNA follows: TGCGCCAGCAGCCTTTCGGGAGGGTCCTACGAGCAGTACTTC.

This clone was counted a single time. V gene TRBV11-2 combines with J gene TRBJ1-2; D possibly corresponds to TRBD1 (5 bases). Germline lookup yields CDR1 SGHAT and CDR2 FQNNGV. The CDR3 totals 14 residues. Trimming removed 4 bases at V and 4 bases at J, with 13 bases between. The CDR3 is CASSSPWDAYGYTF. Written as DNA, the CDR3 is TGTGCCAGCAGCTCCCCTTGGGACGCCTATGGCTACACCTTC.

The J gene is TRBJ1-4, the V gene TRBV7-9; D is ambiguous. Deletions cut 4 bases from V and 7 bases from J, with 16 bases between. CDR3 length: 15 amino acids. CDR1 is SEHNR and CDR2 is FQNEAQ in the germline V gene (reference sequence). CDR3: CASSSTSRHAEKLFF. CDR3 sequence (DNA): TGTGCCAGCAGCTCGACATCAAGACATGCTGAAAAACTGTTTTTT.

This chain uses TRBV4-1 with TRBJ2-7, with D perhaps TRBD1 or TRBD2 (5 bases each). V dropped 3 bases and J dropped 2 bases, with 14 bases sitting between them. Germline CDR1 MGHRA, CDR2 YSYEKL. The CDR3 covers 15 residues. The CDR3 nucleotides are TGCGCCAGCAGCCACTCTCGGGACGGGACCTACGAGCAGTACTTC. It specifies CASSHSRDGTYEQYF.

The J gene is TRBJ2-1, the V gene TRBV27; D is unresolved. CDR1 is MNHEY and CDR2 is SMNVEV in the germline V gene (reference sequence). The V and J ends lost 5 bases and 9 bases respectively, with 20 bases between them. This CDR3 spans 15 amino acids. The CDR3: CASSPSRIPIGEQFF. CDR3 in DNA: TGTGCCAGCAGTCCCAGCCGAATACCCATAGGTGAGCAGTTCTTC.

This clone was seen more than once but under ten times. The J gene is TRBJ1-1, the V gene TRBV28, with no clear D. The CDR3 sequence is 13 residues long. V was clipped by 7 bases and J by 5 bases, with 14 bases between them. The germline V gene encodes CDR1 MDHEN and CDR2 SYDVKM. The CDR3 is CASKLRGWTEAFF. The CDR3 coding sequence is TGTGCCAGCAAACTTAGAGGGTGGACTGAAGCTTTCTTT.

The J gene is TRBJ2-7, the V gene TRBV27, with 10 bases matching TRBD2. The length of the CDR3 is 15 residues. From germline, CDR1 is MNHEY and CDR2 SMNVEV (reference sequence). V lost 2 bases and J lost 3; bases outside the gene matches: 4. The CDR3 bases are TGTGCCAGCAGTTTAGGCTCTAGCGGGGGCTACGAGCAGTACTTC. Translation: CASSLGSSGGYEQYF.

The CDR3 sequence: CASQQGVHGELFF. The CDR3 DNA is TGCGCCAGCCAACAGGGAGTCCACGGGGAGCTGTTTTTT. The V gene is TRBV10-2, the J gene TRBJ2-2; D perhaps matches TRBD1 (6 bases). With 8 bases removed from V and 7 bases from J, the gap between germline ends came to 14 bases. Germline values: CDR1 WSHSY, CDR2 SAAADI. The CDR3 has 13 amino acids.

The rearrangement joins TRBV11-2 to TRBJ2-7, with TRBD2 matching 10 bases. The J segment lost 3 bases and the V segment lost 0 bases, leaving 5 bases of the junction unmatched. CDR3 length equals 16 residues. CDR1 is SGHAT and CDR2 is FQNNGV in the germline V gene. The CDR3 coding sequence is TGTGCCAGCAGCTTAGAAATACTAGCGGGATACTACGAGCAGTACTTC. Amino acid sequence: CASSLEILAGYYEQYF.

DNA for the CDR3: TGTGCCAGCAGTCCCCTCCCGGCCGGGGCCTACGAGCAGTACTTC. Its translation: CASSPLPAGAYEQYF. This sequence joins TRBV27 and TRBJ2-7; maybe TRBD2 (5 bases). V dropped 5 bases and J dropped 2 bases, with 16 bases sitting between them. The length of the CDR3 is 15 residues. The V gene's germline CDR1 is MNHEY and CDR2 SMNVEV (reference sequence).

The rearrangement joins TRBV19 to TRBJ1-1, with 7 positions matching TRBD1. Germline CDR1 and CDR2: LNHDA and SQIVND (reference sequence). V shed 6 bases, J shed 5 bases, and the junction held 9 bases outside the gene matches. There are 14 residues in the CDR3. CDR3 DNA: TGTGCCAGTAGATACAGGGGCCCTGGGACTGAAGCTTTCTTT. It yields the protein CASRYRGPGTEAFF.

This clone was seen a single time. This chain uses TRBV7-9 with TRBJ2-1, with 11 bases aligning to TRBD2. The CDR3 runs to 14 residues. In germline, CDR1 is SEHNR, CDR2 FQNEAQ (reference sequence). The junction had 6 bases not matched to a gene; V was cut back by 7 bases and J by 7 bases. In DNA, the CDR3 is TGTGCCAGCACCTGGGGACTAGCGGAGAATGAGCAGTTCTTC. Translation gives CASTWGLAENEQFF.

This chain connects TRBV13 to TRBJ2-4; TRBD1 matches 7 bases. This CDR3 region has 16 residues. The V gene's germline CDR1 is PRHDT and CDR2 FYEKMQ (reference sequence). V gave up 5 bases and J gave up 3 bases; unmatched junction bases: 10. The chain's CDR3 is CASSELGGPVKNIQYF. The CDR3 nucleotides are TGTGCCAGCAGCGAATTAGGGGGCCCTGTCAAAAACATTCAGTACTTC.

The rearrangement uses TRBV7-9 and TRBJ2-3; TRBD1 matches 7 bases. The germline CDR1 and CDR2 sequences are SEHNR and FQNEAQ (reference sequence). Trimming at V came to 2 bases and at J to 4 bases, leaving 15 bases not matched to a gene. The CDR3 is 18 residues long. This CDR3 is CASSLPPTGDIPPDTQYF. CDR3 coding DNA: TGTGCCAGCAGCTTACCTCCTACAGGGGATATTCCCCCAGATACGCAGTATTTT.

The chain is built from TRBV2 and TRBJ2-5; TRBD1 is a possible D gene (6 bases). CDR1 is SNHLY, CDR2 FYNNEI, per germline. V lost 2 bases to trimming and J lost 5 bases, with 18 bases between them. The CDR3 is made up of 16 amino acids. The CDR3 loop is CASSETGTRRLETQYF. The CDR3 DNA reads as TGTGCCAGCAGTGAAACGGGGACACGCCGGTTGGAGACCCAGTACTTC. Drawing the rest from reference TRBV2 and TRBJ2-5, the complete variable domain is EPEVTQTPSHQVTQMGQEVILRCVPISNHLYFYWYRQILGQKVEFLVSFYNNEISEKSEIFDDQFSVERPDGSNFTLKIRSTKLEDSAMYFCASSETGTRRLETQYFGPGTRLLVL.

V is TRBV9 and J is TRBJ2-7; D is ambiguous. V lost 3 bases and J lost 3, with 10 bases in between. The germline V gene has CDR1 SGDLS and CDR2 YYNGEE. The CDR3 has 13 amino acids. CDR3 loop: CASSALPDYEQYF. The CDR3 DNA reads as TGTGCCAGCAGCGCACTACCCGACTACGAGCAGTACTTC.

The chain couples TRBV5-6 to TRBJ1-2; D might be TRBD1 (5 bases). V lost 4 bases and J 1 base, leaving 17 bases between the germline ends. This CDR3 is built from 16 residues. Germline values: CDR1 SGHDT, CDR2 YYEEEE. CDR3 coding DNA: TGTGCCAGCAGCCCCTATGCGGGGGAGTTTAACTATGGCTACACCTTC. As protein: CASSPYAGEFNYGYTF.

A remark on this clone: The same CDR3 is also encoded by other DNA sequences in this sample. The chain uses TRBV27 and TRBJ2-5; a possible D gene is TRBD2 (5 bases). V shed 3 bases and J shed 5 bases, with 13 bases lying between them. CDR1 is MNHEY, CDR2 SMNVEV, per germline (reference sequence). This CDR3 has 14 residues. The CDR3 protein is CASSFRAPGETQYF. DNA for the CDR3: TGTGCCAGCAGTTTCCGGGCCCCGGGGGAGACCCAGTACTTC.

V gene TRBV19 combines with J gene TRBJ1-1; D unclear. The CDR3 loop spans 13 amino acids. CDR1 and CDR2 from the germline V gene are LNHDA and SQIVND (reference sequence). V was cut by 5 bases and J by 7 bases, with 14 bases left in between. The CDR3 is CASSYEFGGEAFF. The CDR3 region has the DNA TGTGCCAGTAGTTACGAATTTGGTGGTGAAGCTTTCTTT. Full variable domain (remainder filled in from reference TRBV19 and TRBJ1-1): DGGITQSPKYLFRKEGQNVTLSCEQNLNHDAMYWYRQDPGQGLRLIYYSQIVNDFQKGDIAEGYSVSREKKESFPLTVTSAQKNPTAFYLCASSYEFGGEAFFGQGTRLTVV.

For this clone: Additional DNA sequences in this sample encode the identical CDR3. The gene calls are TRBV27 and TRBJ2-7; D gene unclear. Trimming stripped 0 bases from V and 4 bases from J, with 7 bases between. Germline CDR1 reads MNHEY; CDR2 reads SMNVEV (reference sequence). This CDR3 has 13 amino acids. The CDR3 nucleotides read TGTGCCAGCAGTTTATCCTGGAGTTACGAGCAGTACTTC. Translated, it gives CASSLSWSYEQYF.

CDR3 sequence: CASSKIGRRTEAFF. The CDR3 coding sequence is TGTGCCAGCAGTAAAATAGGGCGGCGGACTGAAGCTTTCTTT. The gene calls are TRBV28 and TRBJ1-1; no clear D. CDR3 length: 14 residues. Germline CDR1 is MDHEN and CDR2 is SYDVKM. The germline V and J ends were trimmed by 5 bases and 5 bases, with 15 bases remaining between them. Together with reference TRBV28 and TRBJ1-1, the CDR3 gives the full variable domain: DVKVTQSSRYLVKRTGEKVFLECVQDMDHENMFWYRQDPGLGLRLIYFSYDVKMKEKGDIPEGYSVSREKKERFSLILESASTNQTSMYLCASSKIGRRTEAFFGQGTRLTVV.

This clone was counted a single time. The CDR3: CASSLRIGVNTEAFF. CDR3 coding DNA: TGCGCCAGCAGCTTGCGCATAGGGGTGAACACTGAAGCTTTCTTT. The chain joins TRBV5-1 to TRBJ1-1, with a weak D call TRBD1 (5 bases). V lost 1 base to trimming and J lost 0 bases, with 10 bases between them. The length of the CDR3 is 15 residues. CDR1 and CDR2 (germline): SGHRS, YFSETQ.

The chain combines TRBV9 with TRBJ2-7; D is perhaps TRBD1 (6 bases). CDR1 SGDLS and CDR2 YYNGEE come from the germline V gene. This CDR3 region has 13 residues. Trimming stripped 4 bases from V and 4 bases from J, with 12 bases between. As DNA, the CDR3 is TGTGCCAGCAGCAACCGGGACACATACGAGCAGTACTTC. Protein product: CASSNRDTYEQYF.

The rearrangement links TRBV21-1 to TRBJ2-7; the table's TRBD2 call for D was not verified on the DNA. TRBV21-1 is given as a pseudogene. The CDR3 spans 14 residues. CDR3 sequence: CASSTGLGEREQYF. Here the CDR3 DNA reads TGTGCCAGCAGCACCGGACTAGGGGAAAGGGAGCAGTACTTC.

This clone was observed a single time. The sample contains more than one DNA sequence encoding this CDR3. V usage is TRBV28 and J usage is TRBJ2-2; no clear D. This CDR3 is 12 amino acids long. CDR1 and CDR2 (germline): MDHEN, SYDVKM. The germline V and J ends were trimmed by 0 bases and 8 bases, with 4 bases remaining between them. In nucleotides, the CDR3 is TGTGCCAGCAGTTTATGGGGGGGGGAGCTGTTTTTT. As protein: CASSLWGGELFF.

The chain couples TRBV27 to TRBJ2-7, with D unresolved. The CDR3 is 13 amino acids. Germline CDR1 and CDR2: MNHEY and SMNVEV (reference sequence). V was pared by 4 bases and J by 5 bases, with 12 bases between. This CDR3 is CASSWSPSNEQYF. In nucleotides, the CDR3 is TGTGCCAGCAGTTGGTCCCCCTCGAACGAGCAGTACTTC.

The rearrangement joins TRBV4-1 to TRBJ2-1; D unresolved. The CDR3 has 11 amino acids. Trimming left V 0 bases short and J 11 bases short, with 5 bases between. Germline loops: CDR1 MGHRA, CDR2 YSYEKL. As DNA, the CDR3 is TGCGCCAGCAGCCAAGATGGGAAGCAGTTCTTC. Amino acid sequence: CASSQDGKQFF.

The rearrangement links TRBV7-9 to TRBJ2-3; D is unclear. V lost 7 bases and J 8 bases, leaving 10 bases between the germline ends. Germline V gene data show CDR1 as SEHNR and CDR2 as FQNEAQ (reference sequence). The CDR3 contains 11 residues. Here the CDR3 DNA reads TGTGCCAGCATCCCGCTTTCTACGCAGTATTTT. Its protein product is CASIPLSTQYF.